Described below is a single TCR beta chain sequence and its context. This sample was included in a study of blood T cell repertoires in COVID-19. Method: immunoSEQ multiplex PCR; TCRdb's copy keeps in-frame clones and lacks some. The table has about 230,000 clones, around 88% seen once. Germline values: CDR1 SGHVS, CDR2 FNYEAQ. Trimming cost V 5 bases and J 7 bases, with 20 bases left between them. This CDR3 spans 15 amino acids. Input material: peripheral blood. The clonotype was recovered from a man at least 80 years old with acute or convalescent COVID-19. V and J are TRBV7-6 and TRBJ2-5; a possible D gene is TRBD2 (5 bases). The CDR3 DNA is TGTGCCAGCAGCCAGCGGACGGACGTCCTCGGGACCCAGTACTTC. Translated: CASSQRTDVLGTQYF. The full variable domain, its missing parts supplied by reference TRBV7-6 and TRBJ2-5, is GAGVSQSPRYKVTKRGQDVALRCDPISGHVSLYWYRQALGQGPEFLTYFNYEAQQDKSGLPNDRFSAERPEGSISTLTIQRTEQRDSAMYRCASSQRTDVLGTQYFGPGTRLLVL.